This T cell receptor (beta chain) was obtained from a study of neurological immune-mediated disorders (dated by TCRdb to between 2018 and 2021). Describing the broader study: The study compared peripheral blood TCR-beta repertoires of HTLV-I-associated myelopathy (HAM/TSP) patients, multiple sclerosis patients and healthy controls using UMI-based sequencing. The roughly 110 TCR-beta libraries included longitudinal samples, technical triplicates and paired sorted CD4+ and CD8+ T-cell subsets alongside PBMC samples. Longitudinal HAM/TSP and healthy donors were sampled at 3 time-points each (about 3-40 month intervals). Of the 70 or so subjects in the cohort, about 14 were HAM/TSP patients, roughly 35 were multiple sclerosis patients, and 20 were healthy controls. The paper's findings and limits, for the study overall: Expanded clones from different subjects shared no identical CDR3 amino acid sequences, which suggests that TCR-beta repertoires were private in all groups. The highest TCR clonal expansion was observed in HAM/TSP patients, whereas the lowest was observed in MS patients, even when compared with healthy controls.

This clonotype has ten or more counts. What antigen it recognizes has not been identified. No quality values exist for individual bases; no much larger clone is one base distant. V drops 4 bases and J drops 3 bases, leaving 10 bases in between. From its cysteine to its phenylalanine, the CDR3 spans 14 amino acids. Only the CDR3 portion is preserved as DNA: 42 bases, with reading frame beginning at the first base. The germline V gene encodes CDR1 SGHRS and CDR2 YFSETQ. The intended sense of this specimen's time point label: longitudinal time-point 2. For unsorted PBMC libraries, 2 million PBMCs were used after storage in RNAlater at -80 degrees C until RNA extraction. Peripheral blood was subjected to Ficoll-Hypaque density gradient centrifugation to isolate PBMCs, which were then cryopreserved in liquid nitrogen. cDNA was synthesized by template-switch 5'RACE using a primer carrying a 10-nucleotide random unique molecular identifier by which each TCR transcript was tagged. Over 170 million TCR-beta sequences, covering 15-18 subjects, were produced in each sequencing run. The RNeasy kit was used for extraction of total RNA. The KAPA Real-time Library Amplification kit was used to amplify TCR-beta VDJ regions with primers targeting the TCR constant region and the 5'RACE anchor. A first PCR added sample indexes and Illumina adaptors, and a second PCR then raised library yield. After purification with Ampure beads, the TCR product of roughly 650 bp was size-selected on a 2% E-gel SizeSelection system. Before pooling, library quality was assessed on a Bioanalyzer, concentration was determined with Qubit, and library quantification was performed with the Kapa Library Quantification kit. An Illumina HiSeq 2500 was used to sequence the libraries paired-end at 2 x 150 bp. To increase sequence diversity, 25-30% phiX was spiked into each library pool. In the original analysis: The UMI-based MiGEC pipeline processed quality-filtered reads and removed over 75% of raw TCR sequences during error correction. IMGT germline references were used for alignment of VDJ genes, and clonotypes were defined by a unique CDR3 amino acid sequence together with V-J genes. Clonal expansion, Shannon diversity and CDR3 relatedness (CalcPairwiseDistances, ClusterSamples) were evaluated with VDJtools, and phylogenetic trees were built with CLCbio workbench. Expanded clones were defined as having at least 8 unique UMIs, based on coefficient-of-variation modelling across technical triplicates. TCRdb reprocessed the public reads (quality trimming at Q25 with fastp, clone calling with MiXCR) and kept in-frame beta chains. Each record represents a unique CDR3 protein, reported with the most common genes and DNA among its rows. These V and J calls rely on TCRdb rather than the paper's analysis. The sample contains approximately 89,000 distinct CDR3 sequences, approximately 13% of them found a single time. Approximately 4.5% of the sample is in the top ten clones.

The sample consisted of PBMCs. The TCR comes from a female donor with HTLV-1-associated myelopathy (HAM/TSP). The sequence joins TRBV5-1 to TRBJ2-2; the D gene assignment is ambiguous. The CDR3 region has the sequence CASSPGPYTGELFF. Here is the DNA: TGCGCCAGCAGCCCCGGGCCCTACACCGGGGAGCTGTTTTTT.